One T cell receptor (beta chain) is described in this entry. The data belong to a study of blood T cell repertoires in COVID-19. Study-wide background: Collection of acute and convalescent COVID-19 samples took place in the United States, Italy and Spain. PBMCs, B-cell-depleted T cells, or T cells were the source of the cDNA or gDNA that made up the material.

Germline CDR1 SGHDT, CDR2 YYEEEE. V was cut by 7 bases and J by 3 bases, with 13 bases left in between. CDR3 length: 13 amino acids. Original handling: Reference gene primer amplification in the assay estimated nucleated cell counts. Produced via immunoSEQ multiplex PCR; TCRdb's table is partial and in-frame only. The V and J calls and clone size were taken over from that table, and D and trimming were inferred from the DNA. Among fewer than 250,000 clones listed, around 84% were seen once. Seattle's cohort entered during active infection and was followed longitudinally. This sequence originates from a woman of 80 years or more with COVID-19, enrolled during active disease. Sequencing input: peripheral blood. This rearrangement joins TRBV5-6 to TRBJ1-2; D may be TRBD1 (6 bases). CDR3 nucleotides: TGTGCCAGCCGCCCGGGGGGCGACTATGGCTACACCTTC. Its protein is CASRPGGDYGYTF.